The clone carrying this TCR beta chain was seen only a few times. Antigen: not known. The whole isolated RNA underwent reverse transcription, so sequencing captured expressed TCRB transcripts. Clones were read by immunoSEQ multiplex PCR, and TCRdb kept only the in-frame ones, dropping some. The table has 200,000 to 250,000 clones, around 65% seen once; the top ten hold about 0.05%. The sample originates from a study of beta chain features in type 1 diabetes. Background on the study: Comparable age, gender and cell yields were observed in patients relative to healthy donors.

Regarding the study as a whole: Researchers caution that PCR might favor shorter templates, equally among patients and controls. Across patients, naive, central memory and Treg TCRB repertoires exhibited apparently greater similarity than was observed across healthy donors.

V lost 7 bases to trimming and J lost 1 base; unmatched junction nucleotides: 4. This CDR3 is 13 amino acids long. From germline, CDR1 is SQVTM and CDR2 ANQGSEA. The TCR was taken from a man younger than 40 in good health. Source material: naive CD4+ T cells from blood. The rearrangement uses TRBV29-1 and TRBJ2-5; 9 bases map to TRBD1. The CDR3 nucleotides are TGCAGCGCGGGACAGGGACCCCAAGAGACCCAGTACTTC. It translates to CSAGQGPQETQYF. Full variable domain (missing parts from reference TRBV29-1 and TRBJ2-5): SAVISQKPSRDICQRGTSLTIQCQVDSQVTMMFWYRQQPGQSLTLIATANQGSEATYESGFVIDKFPISRPNLTFSTLTVSNMSPEDSSIYLCSAGQGPQETQYFGPGTRLLVL.